This T cell receptor beta chain was observed in a study of CD8+ T cells in alopecia areata. About the research overall: It was approximately 7-11-week-old female C3H/HeJ mice that received skin from roughly 6-12-month-old C3H/HeJ graft donors with spontaneous alopecia. Notes on the study in general: Elevated clonality characterized lesional scalp relative to normal scalp, particularly in alopecia totalis/universalis.

Pooled cutaneous lymph node cells were sorted using CD4, CD8alpha, NKG2D, NKG2ACE and other markers. Extraction of RNA preceded its reverse transcription into cDNA, which served as the sequencing template. TCRdb keeps only in-frame clones here, not all; method: immunoSEQ multiplex PCR. The sample has 270,000 or so clones, none seen only once. Germline V CDR1 and CDR2: NSHNY, SYGAGN. The V and J ends lost 6 bases and 1 base, in that order; junction bases with no gene match: 7. The CDR3 totals 15 residues. A word on this clone: Its antigen is still unknown. These gene names are mouse names. Read coverage stops 4 residues before the CDR3 terminus; the germline J gene supplies the remainder.

Sequenced input: CD4+ T cells sorted from a lymph node. The gene calls are TRBV13-1 and TRBJ2-4; TRBD1 matches at 8 bases. This sequence originates from a C3H/HeJ mouse with alopecia areata. For this strain, the MHC haplotype corresponds to H2-k. The CDR3 protein is CASTPGTGGQNTLYF. The CDR3 bases that were read are TGTGCCAGCACTCCCGGGACAGGAGGTCAAAAC.